This is a list of T cell receptor beta chains from one sample in a study of blood T cell repertoires in COVID-19. The method was immunoSEQ multiplex PCR; TCRdb's version includes in-frame clones alone and lacks a portion of them. The sample lists about 190,000 clones, roughly 78% occurring once. Sequencing used peripheral blood. The receptor set was obtained from a woman at least 80 years old with active or convalescent COVID-19. Both conserved end residues are part of each CDR3. Each record gives: D gene, CDR3 length, V gene, clone size, J gene, CDR3 DNA, CDR3 protein. The D gene is left open where the match is weak. Clone size is shown for a subset of rows, as once, few, many or a class of expanded clone.

D gene: TRBD2
CDR3 length: 14
V gene: TRBV19
clone size: NA
J gene: TRBJ2-1
CDR3 DNA: TGTGCCAGTAGTATGCGGGGGTCATACAATGAGCAGTTCTTC
CDR3 protein: CASSMRGSYNEQFF

D gene: NA
CDR3 length: 14
V gene: TRBV19
clone size: NA
J gene: TRBJ1-1
CDR3 DNA: TGTGCCAGTAGTCCGCCACAGGGTTACACTGAAGCTTTCTTT
CDR3 protein: CASSPPQGYTEAFF

D gene: TRBD1
CDR3 length: 15
V gene: TRBV6-1
clone size: NA
J gene: TRBJ2-7
CDR3 DNA: TGTGCCAGCAGGGAAGACAGGGGGCCCCTACGGGAGCAGTACTTC
CDR3 protein: CASREDRGPLREQYF

D gene: TRBD1
CDR3 length: 15
V gene: TRBV5-1
clone size: NA
J gene: TRBJ2-3
CDR3 DNA: TGCGCCAGCAGCCCCCGGACAGGGTCCACAGATACGCAGTATTTT
CDR3 protein: CASSPRTGSTDTQYF

D gene: NA
CDR3 length: 14
V gene: TRBV5-6
clone size: NA
J gene: TRBJ2-5
CDR3 DNA: TGTGCCAGCATCCAAGGAGGGGGCCCGCTCACCCAGTACTTC
CDR3 protein: CASIQGGGPLTQYF

D gene: NA
CDR3 length: 17
V gene: TRBV18
clone size: once
J gene: TRBJ2-2
CDR3 DNA: TGTGCCAGCTCACCGCCCTCCACAGGGACGAACACCGGGGAGCTGTTTTTT
CDR3 protein: CASSPPSTGTNTGELFF

D gene: TRBD2
CDR3 length: 16
V gene: TRBV5-4
clone size: NA
J gene: TRBJ2-5
CDR3 DNA: TGTGCCAGCAGTCTCCCTAGCGGGGGGTACCAAGAGACCCAGTACTTC
CDR3 protein: CASSLPSGGYQETQYF

D gene: TRBD1
CDR3 length: 12
V gene: TRBV28
clone size: NA
J gene: TRBJ2-7
CDR3 DNA: TGTGCCAGCCGACAGGGTGTCTACGAGCAGTACTTC
CDR3 protein: CASRQGVYEQYF

D gene: TRBD2
CDR3 length: 16
V gene: TRBV4-2
clone size: NA
J gene: TRBJ2-1
CDR3 DNA: TGTGCCAGCAGCCAGGGACTAGCGGGGGGGGCCAATGAGCAGTTCTTC
CDR3 protein: CASSQGLAGGANEQFF

D gene: NA
CDR3 length: 13
V gene: TRBV30
clone size: NA
J gene: TRBJ1-6
CDR3 DNA: TGTGCCTGGACCGGGGATTATAATTCACCCCTCCACTTT
CDR3 protein: CAWTGDYNSPLHF

D gene: NA
CDR3 length: 13
V gene: TRBV3-1/TRBV3-2
clone size: NA
J gene: TRBJ2-7
CDR3 DNA: TGTGCCAGCAGCCCGAGCGGACCCTACGAGCAGTACTTC
CDR3 protein: CASSPSGPYEQYF

D gene: NA
CDR3 length: 15
V gene: TRBV21-1
clone size: NA
J gene: TRBJ2-3
CDR3 DNA: TGTGCCAGCCGCCCCAGAGGGAGACACACAGATACGCAGTATTTT
CDR3 protein: CASRPRGRHTDTQYF

D gene: NA
CDR3 length: 15
V gene: TRBV7-9
clone size: once
J gene: TRBJ1-5
CDR3 DNA: TGTGCCAGCAGCCCATCTACAGGGTACAATCAGCCCCAGCATTTT
CDR3 protein: CASSPSTGYNQPQHF

D gene: TRBD1
CDR3 length: 14
V gene: TRBV5-1
clone size: NA
J gene: TRBJ1-2
CDR3 DNA: TGCGCCAGCACCGTACAGAACATGGGACAGGGCTACACCTTC
CDR3 protein: CASTVQNMGQGYTF

D gene: NA
CDR3 length: 14
V gene: TRBV10-3
clone size: NA
J gene: TRBJ1-5
CDR3 DNA: TGTGCCATCAGTGAGTTGAGGGATGGTCAGCCCCAGCATTTT
CDR3 protein: CAISELRDGQPQHF

D gene: NA
CDR3 length: 16
V gene: TRBV9
clone size: NA
J gene: TRBJ2-7
CDR3 DNA: TGTGCCAGCAGCCCGAGGGGGGGAGTGGGGTCCCCCGAGCAGTACTTC
CDR3 protein: CASSPRGGVGSPEQYF

D gene: NA
CDR3 length: 17
V gene: TRBV4-3
clone size: NA
J gene: TRBJ2-1
CDR3 DNA: TGCGCCAGCAGCCAAGATGGGGACGGGGGATTCTACAATGAGCAGTTCTTC
CDR3 protein: CASSQDGDGGFYNEQFF

D gene: TRBD2
CDR3 length: 15
V gene: TRBV6-5
clone size: NA
J gene: TRBJ2-7
CDR3 DNA: TGTGCCAGCAGACCGATAGCGGGGGGGCCCCACGAGCAGTACTTC
CDR3 protein: CASRPIAGGPHEQYF

D gene: TRBD1
CDR3 length: 15
V gene: TRBV5-6
clone size: NA
J gene: TRBJ1-2
CDR3 DNA: TGTGCCAGCAGCGGAAGGGGACAGCCGTTCGATGGCTACACCTTC
CDR3 protein: CASSGRGQPFDGYTF

D gene: NA
CDR3 length: 14
V gene: TRBV6-6
clone size: NA
J gene: TRBJ1-3
CDR3 DNA: TGTGCCAGCCTGACCCAGGGTGCTGGAAACACCATATATTTT
CDR3 protein: CASLTQGAGNTIYF

D gene: NA
CDR3 length: 18
V gene: TRBV20-1
clone size: NA
J gene: TRBJ1-4
CDR3 DNA: TGCAGTGCTAGTCGATTGGCGGGCGGGATTTGGATCCATGAAAAACTGTTTTTT
CDR3 protein: CSASRLAGGIWIHEKLFF

D gene: TRBD1
CDR3 length: 11
V gene: TRBV12-3/TRBV12-4
clone size: NA
J gene: TRBJ1-2
CDR3 DNA: TGTGCCAGCAGCGACAGGGGGAGCTACACCTTC
CDR3 protein: CASSDRGSYTF

D gene: TRBD1
CDR3 length: 15
V gene: TRBV5-1
clone size: NA
J gene: TRBJ2-5
CDR3 DNA: TGCGCCAGCAGCTTGACGGGACAGAACCAAGAGACCCAGTACTTC
CDR3 protein: CASSLTGQNQETQYF

D gene: TRBD1
CDR3 length: 15
V gene: TRBV7-2
clone size: NA
J gene: TRBJ2-7
CDR3 DNA: TGTGCCAGCAGCTTAGCAGACAGGGGGCGCTACGAGCAGTACTTC
CDR3 protein: CASSLADRGRYEQYF

D gene: TRBD1
CDR3 length: 16
V gene: TRBV28
clone size: NA
J gene: TRBJ1-1
CDR3 DNA: TGTGCCAGCTGCTACTTCACCGGGACAGGAGACACTGAAGCTTTCTTT
CDR3 protein: CASCYFTGTGDTEAFF

D gene: NA
CDR3 length: 13
V gene: TRBV5-4
clone size: few
J gene: TRBJ1-2
CDR3 DNA: TGTGCCAGCAGCTTTGACAGAAACTATGGCTACACCTTC
CDR3 protein: CASSFDRNYGYTF

D gene: NA
CDR3 length: 15
V gene: TRBV5-1
clone size: NA
J gene: TRBJ2-7
CDR3 DNA: TGCGCCAGCAGCTTGGCTACAGGTATGCCACGGGAGCAGTACTTC
CDR3 protein: CASSLATGMPREQYF

D gene: TRBD2
CDR3 length: 21
V gene: TRBV19
clone size: NA
J gene: TRBJ2-1
CDR3 DNA: TGTGCCAGTAGTACTGACAGGATAGGACTAGCGGGGGAAGGGGCCTACAATGAGCAGTTCTTC
CDR3 protein: CASSTDRIGLAGEGAYNEQFF

D gene: NA
CDR3 length: 12
V gene: TRBV2
clone size: NA
J gene: TRBJ2-3
CDR3 DNA: TGTGCCAGCAGCCCGACCGGGGATACGCAGTATTTT
CDR3 protein: CASSPTGDTQYF

D gene: TRBD1
CDR3 length: 14
V gene: TRBV3-1/TRBV3-2
clone size: NA
J gene: TRBJ1-4
CDR3 DNA: TGTGCCAGCAGCCCTCGGACAGGGGTTGAAAAACTGTTTTTT
CDR3 protein: CASSPRTGVEKLFF

D gene: TRBD1
CDR3 length: 13
V gene: TRBV7-3
clone size: NA
J gene: TRBJ1-2
CDR3 DNA: TGTGCCAGCAGCTTAACGACAGGGGTCGGCTACACCTTC
CDR3 protein: CASSLTTGVGYTF

D gene: TRBD1
CDR3 length: 16
V gene: TRBV5-3
clone size: NA
J gene: TRBJ2-3
CDR3 DNA: TGTGCCAGAAGCTTCCCGGGACAGAAAAACACAGATACGCAGTATTTT
CDR3 protein: CARSFPGQKNTDTQYF

D gene: NA
CDR3 length: 15
V gene: TRBV4-3
clone size: NA
J gene: TRBJ1-6
CDR3 DNA: TGCGCCAGCAGCCAAGAGCTGGCAGGGTGGTCACCCCTCCACTTT
CDR3 protein: CASSQELAGWSPLHF

D gene: NA
CDR3 length: 17
V gene: TRBV3-1/TRBV3-2
clone size: NA
J gene: TRBJ1-1
CDR3 DNA: TGTGCCAGCAGCCCTCGCGAACCGGGACAAAGGAACACTGAAGCTTTCTTT
CDR3 protein: CASSPREPGQRNTEAFF

D gene: TRBD1
CDR3 length: 16
V gene: TRBV7-9
clone size: NA
J gene: TRBJ1-1
CDR3 DNA: TGTGCCAGCAGCTCCAACCAGGGGGCCATGAACACTGAAGCTTTCTTT
CDR3 protein: CASSSNQGAMNTEAFF